The 19 T cell receptor beta chains given below trace back to one sample, sequenced in a study of cytomegalovirus exposure and HLA in healthy donors. Amplification used 60 Vbeta primers and 13 Jbeta primers. Using immunoSEQ multiplex PCR, the repertoire was profiled, and TCRdb retains in-frame clones only, with some absent. The data contain 130,000 or so clones, 82% of them seen just once; the ten biggest clones take up more than 1.5%. Material for sequencing was PBMCs. The receptors here all came from a woman in her thirties or forties in good health and CMV-seronegative.

V gene TRBV7-2 combines with J gene TRBJ2-7; D is perhaps TRBD2 (5 bases). CDR1 and CDR2 from the germline V gene are SGHTA and FQGNSA. Trimming left V 4 bases short and J 2 bases short, with 15 bases between. This CDR3 region has 15 residues. The CDR3 is CASSSRTAGPYEQYF. Written as DNA, the CDR3 is TGTGCCAGCAGCTCCCGTACGGCGGGCCCCTACGAGCAGTACTTC.

V is TRBV28 and J is TRBJ1-2, with 7 bases matching TRBD1. Germline lookup yields CDR1 MDHEN and CDR2 SYDVKM. The V gene end was trimmed by 4 bases and the J gene end by 6 bases; junction bases not matched to a gene: 5. This CDR3 has 13 residues. DNA of the CDR3: TGTGCCAGCAGTTCAGGGGGAAGGAATGGCTACACCTTC. It translates to CASSSGGRNGYTF.

The rearrangement uses TRBV5-4 and TRBJ1-5; D remains ambiguous. V was cut by 5 bases and J by 6 bases, with 15 bases left in between. CDR3 length equals 14 residues. Germline CDR1 SGHNT, CDR2 YYREEE (reference sequence). The CDR3 region has the DNA TGTGCCAGCAGTTGGTGGGGAGCCGGTCAGCCCCAGCATTTT. Protein: CASSWWGAGQPQHF.

The rearrangement joins TRBV4-2 to TRBJ2-5; weak D call: TRBD2 (5 bases). In germline, CDR1 is LGHNA, CDR2 YNFKEQ. The CDR3 covers 18 residues. V was shortened by 3 bases and J by 2 bases, with 22 bases between the two germline ends. This CDR3 reads CASSHPSGIRTGQETQYF. The CDR3 nucleotides read TGTGCCAGCAGCCATCCAAGTGGCATTAGGACTGGTCAAGAGACCCAGTACTTC.

The sample holds one count of this clone. This chain uses TRBV6-6 with TRBJ2-3, with 11 nucleotides matching TRBD2. The CDR3 runs to 14 residues. The germline CDR1 and CDR2 sequences are MNHNY and SVGAGI (reference sequence). The V gene end was trimmed by 6 bases and the J gene end by 5 bases; junction bases not matched to a gene: 4. The CDR3 bases are TGTGCCAGCAGCGGACTAGCGGGTATAGATACGCAGTATTTT. Translated: CASSGLAGIDTQYF.

The chain links TRBV4-3 to TRBJ2-7, with 8 bases fitting TRBD1. The CDR3 sequence is 15 residues long. Germline V CDR1 and CDR2: LGHNA, YSLEER. With 3 bases clipped from V and 0 bases from J, the junction kept 4 bases outside the gene matches. CDR3 DNA: TGCGCCAGCAGCCAGAGGACAGGGAGCTCCTACGAGCAGTACTTC. Translating gives CASSQRTGSSYEQYF.

This chain uses TRBV11-3 with TRBJ2-7; D ambiguous. The germline V gene encodes CDR1 SGHNT and CDR2 YENEEA. CDR3 size: 13 residues. V lost 5 bases, J lost 0 bases, and 8 bases lay in between. The CDR3 DNA reads as TGTGCCAGCAGCAAAGGCGGCTCCTACGAGCAGTACTTC. It codes for CASSKGGSYEQYF.

This chain joins TRBV27 and TRBJ1-2; 9 nucleotides agree with TRBD1. Germline CDR1 reads MNHEY; CDR2 reads SMNVEV (reference sequence). CDR3 length equals 19 residues. V lost 5 bases and J lost 7; bases outside the gene matches: 23. The CDR3 reads CASSITMFHSADRGFGYTF. The CDR3, as DNA: TGTGCCAGCAGTATAACAATGTTCCACAGCGCAGACAGGGGGTTTGGCTACACCTTC.

This chain links TRBV2 with TRBJ2-3; D is uncertain. The ends were cut back, 1 base at V and 2 bases at J, with 7 bases in the middle. This CDR3 has 14 amino acids. Germline V lookup: CDR1 SNHLY, CDR2 FYNNEI. CDR3 region: CASSEDRHTDTQYF. CDR3 nucleotides: TGTGCCAGCAGTGAAGACAGACACACAGATACGCAGTATTTT. Full variable domain (rest looked up from reference TRBV2 and TRBJ2-3): EPEVTQTPSHQVTQMGQEVILRCVPISNHLYFYWYRQILGQKVEFLVSFYNNEISEKSEIFDDQFSVERPDGSNFTLKIRSTKLEDSAMYFCASSEDRHTDTQYFGPGTRLTVL.

The chain employs TRBV9 and TRBJ2-7; TRBD1 is a possible D gene (7 bases). V lost 0 bases and J lost 2, with 12 bases in between. The CDR3 length is 15 residues. Germline V CDR1 and CDR2: SGDLS, YYNGEE. CDR3 coding DNA: TGTGCCAGCAGCGTAGGGGGCAGGGGGGCCTACGAGCAGTACTTC. Translation: CASSVGGRGAYEQYF. Using reference TRBV9 and TRBJ2-7 for the parts outside the CDR3, the full variable domain is DSGVTQTPKHLITATGQRVTLRCSPRSGDLSVYWYQQSLDQGLQFLIQYYNGEERAKGNILERFSAQQFPDLHSELNLSSLELGDSALYFCASSVGGRGAYEQYFGPGTRLTVT.

The rearrangement uses TRBV7-2 and TRBJ2-1, with TRBD2 matching over 7 bases. CDR1 and CDR2 from the germline V gene are SGHTA and FQGNSA. This CDR3 comprises 18 residues. V was clipped by 0 bases and J by 2 bases; unmatched bases: 10. For the CDR3, the DNA is TGTGCCAGCAGCTTAGCGGGGGGGATAGCGGGCCCCTACAATGAGCAGTTCTTC. Translated, it gives CASSLAGGIAGPYNEQFF. The full variable domain, rest sourced from reference TRBV7-2 and TRBJ2-1, is GAGVSQSPSNKVTEKGKDVELRCDPISGHTALYWYRQSLGQGLEFLIYFQGNSAPDKSGLPSDRFSAERTGGSVSTLTIQRTQQEDSAVYLCASSLAGGIAGPYNEQFFGPGTRLTVL.

About this clone itself: The sample has other DNA sequences that encode this CDR3 too. The chain combines TRBV2 with TRBJ1-1; D perhaps matches TRBD1 (6 bases). V was shortened by 6 bases and J by 0 bases, with 11 bases between the two germline ends. Germline CDR1 reads SNHLY; CDR2 reads FYNNEI. The CDR3 has 14 residues. This chain's CDR3 is CASSGQPMNTEAFF. For the CDR3, the DNA is TGTGCCAGCAGCGGACAGCCAATGAACACTGAAGCTTTCTTT.

The rearrangement uses TRBV7-9 and TRBJ1-1; 10 bases map to TRBD1. CDR1 SEHNR and CDR2 FQNEAQ come from the germline V gene (reference sequence). CDR3 length equals 17 residues. The V and J ends lost 8 bases and 4 bases, in that order; junction bases with no gene match: 16. The CDR3 sequence is CASVRQGANRASTEAFF. In DNA, the CDR3 is TGTGCCAGCGTGCGACAGGGGGCAAATCGGGCTAGCACTGAAGCTTTCTTT.

This clone was observed a handful of times. This chain joins TRBV7-9 and TRBJ2-7; 7 nucleotides line up with TRBD2. The CDR3 is made up of 14 amino acids. In germline, CDR1 is SEHNR, CDR2 FQNEAQ (reference sequence). Trimming at V came to 11 bases and at J to 0 bases, leaving 10 bases not matched to a gene. The CDR3 bases are TGTGCCGGGGGGGAAAAGGGGAGCTCCTACGAGCAGTACTTC. This codes for CAGGEKGSSYEQYF.

CDR3 nucleotides: TGTGCCAGCCTCCACCCGATGACAGGGATGGAGACCCAGTACTTC. Translating it yields CASLHPMTGMETQYF. The V and J genes are TRBV21-1 and TRBJ2-5; TRBD1, as called in the table, went unchecked against the DNA. TRBV21-1 is flagged as a pseudogene. CDR3 size: 15 residues.

The rearrangement uses TRBV2 and TRBJ2-7; 14 nucleotides align to TRBD2. In germline, CDR1 is SNHLY, CDR2 FYNNEI. V shed 6 bases and J 6 bases; nucleotides not matched to a gene: 7. The CDR3 runs 15 residues. The CDR3 sequence is CASRPTSGRASEQYF. CDR3 coding DNA: TGTGCCAGCAGGCCGACTAGCGGGAGGGCCTCCGAGCAGTACTTC.

V and J are TRBV27 and TRBJ2-7, with a weak D call TRBD1 (6 bases). V was shortened by 2 bases and J by 1 base, with 9 bases between the two germline ends. The CDR3 loop spans 14 amino acids. CDR1 MNHEY and CDR2 SMNVEV come from the germline V gene (reference sequence). The chain's CDR3 is CASSLVQGSYEQYF. The CDR3 nucleotides are TGTGCCAGCAGTTTAGTACAGGGTTCCTACGAGCAGTACTTC.

This clone was counted once. V is TRBV5-1 and J is TRBJ1-1; D is perhaps TRBD1 (6 bases). The CDR3 contains 15 residues. V was clipped by 4 bases and J by 1 base, with 14 bases between them. Germline V gives CDR1 SGHRS, CDR2 YFSETQ. The CDR3 sequence: CASSKAWTANTEAFF. The DNA of the CDR3 is TGCGCCAGCAGCAAAGCCTGGACAGCGAACACTGAAGCTTTCTTT.

J is TRBJ2-5 and V is TRBV13; D gene unclear. Germline CDR1 PRHDT, CDR2 FYEKMQ (reference sequence). V was pared by 5 bases and J by 0 bases, with 16 bases between. This CDR3 spans 16 amino acids. This CDR3 reads CASSVTAGTYQETQYF. For the CDR3, the DNA is TGTGCCAGCAGCGTCACCGCAGGCACCTACCAAGAGACCCAGTACTTC.